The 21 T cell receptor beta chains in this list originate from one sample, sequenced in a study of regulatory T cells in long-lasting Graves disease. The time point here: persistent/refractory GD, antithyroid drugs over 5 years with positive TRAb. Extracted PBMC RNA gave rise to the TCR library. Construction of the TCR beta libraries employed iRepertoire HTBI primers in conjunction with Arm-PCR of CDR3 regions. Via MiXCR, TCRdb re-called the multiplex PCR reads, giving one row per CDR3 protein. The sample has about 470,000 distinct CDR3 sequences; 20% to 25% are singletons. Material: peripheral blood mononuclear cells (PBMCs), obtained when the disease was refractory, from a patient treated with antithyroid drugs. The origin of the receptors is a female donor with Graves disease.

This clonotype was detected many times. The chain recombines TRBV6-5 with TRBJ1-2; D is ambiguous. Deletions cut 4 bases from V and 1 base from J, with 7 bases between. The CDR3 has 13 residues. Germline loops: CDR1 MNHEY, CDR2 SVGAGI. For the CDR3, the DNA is TGTGCCAGCAGTTTCGGCGTTAACTATGGCTACACCTTC. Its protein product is CASSFGVNYGYTF.

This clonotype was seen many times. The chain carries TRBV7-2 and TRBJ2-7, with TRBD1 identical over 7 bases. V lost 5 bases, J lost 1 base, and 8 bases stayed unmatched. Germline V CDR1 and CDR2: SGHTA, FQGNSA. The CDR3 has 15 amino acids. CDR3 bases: TGTGCCAGCAGCGCGTCGACAGGGTTGTCCTACGAGCAGTACTTC. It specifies CASSASTGLSYEQYF.

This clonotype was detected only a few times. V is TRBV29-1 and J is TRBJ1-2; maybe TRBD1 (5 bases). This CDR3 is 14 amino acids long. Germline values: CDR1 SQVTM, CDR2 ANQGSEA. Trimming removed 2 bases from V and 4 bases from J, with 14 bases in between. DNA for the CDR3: TGCAGCGTTGAAATCCGGGGCGCGGGCTATGGCTACACCTTC. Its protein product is CSVEIRGAGYGYTF.

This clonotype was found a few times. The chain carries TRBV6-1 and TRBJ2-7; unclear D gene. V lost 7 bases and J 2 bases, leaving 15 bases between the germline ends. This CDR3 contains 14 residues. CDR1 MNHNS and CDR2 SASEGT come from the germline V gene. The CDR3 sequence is CASKTARAAYEQYF. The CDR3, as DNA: TGTGCCAGCAAGACCGCTAGGGCCGCCTACGAGCAGTACTTC.

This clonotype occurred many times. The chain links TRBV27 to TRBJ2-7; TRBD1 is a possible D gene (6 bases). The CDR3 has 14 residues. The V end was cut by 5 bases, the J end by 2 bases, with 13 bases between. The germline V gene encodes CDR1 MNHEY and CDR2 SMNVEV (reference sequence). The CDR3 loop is CASSQGQMTYEQYF. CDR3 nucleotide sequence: TGTGCCAGCAGTCAAGGACAGATGACCTACGAGCAGTACTTC.

The CDR3 here is CASSIWGSNQPQHF. CDR3 nucleotide sequence: TGTGCCAGTAGTATTTGGGGGAGCAATCAGCCCCAGCATTTT. The V call is TRBV19, the J call TRBJ1-5; D might be TRBD1 (5 bases). CDR1 and CDR2 from the germline V gene are LNHDA and SQIVND (reference sequence). V was clipped by 3 bases and J by 1 base, with 7 bases between them. The CDR3 runs 14 residues.

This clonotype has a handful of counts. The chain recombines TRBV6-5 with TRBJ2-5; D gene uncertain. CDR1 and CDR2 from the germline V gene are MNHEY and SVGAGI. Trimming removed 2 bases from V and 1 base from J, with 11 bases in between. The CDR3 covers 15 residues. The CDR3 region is CASSYPITRQETQYF. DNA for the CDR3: TGTGCCAGCAGTTACCCAATTACGCGCCAAGAGACCCAGTACTTC.

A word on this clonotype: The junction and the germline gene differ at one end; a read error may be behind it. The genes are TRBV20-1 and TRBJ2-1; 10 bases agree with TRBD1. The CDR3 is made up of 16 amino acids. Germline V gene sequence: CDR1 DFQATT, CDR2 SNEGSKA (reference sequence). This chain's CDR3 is CSAREFGTGVYNEQFF. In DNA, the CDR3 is TGCAGCGCTAGAGAGTTCGGGACAGGGGTCTACAATGAGCAGTTCTTC.

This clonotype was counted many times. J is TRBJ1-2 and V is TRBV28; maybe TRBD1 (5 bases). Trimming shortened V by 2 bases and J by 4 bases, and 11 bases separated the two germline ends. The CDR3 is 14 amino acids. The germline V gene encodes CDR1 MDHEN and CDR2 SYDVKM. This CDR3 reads CASSLPPGGYGYTF. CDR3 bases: TGTGCCAGCAGTTTACCCCCGGGGGGCTATGGCTACACCTTC.

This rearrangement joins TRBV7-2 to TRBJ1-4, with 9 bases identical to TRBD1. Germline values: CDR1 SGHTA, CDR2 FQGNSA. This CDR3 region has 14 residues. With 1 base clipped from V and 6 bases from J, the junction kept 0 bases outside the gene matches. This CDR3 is CASSLDRGHEKLFF. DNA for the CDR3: TGTGCCAGCAGCTTAGACAGGGGGCATGAAAAACTGTTTTTT.

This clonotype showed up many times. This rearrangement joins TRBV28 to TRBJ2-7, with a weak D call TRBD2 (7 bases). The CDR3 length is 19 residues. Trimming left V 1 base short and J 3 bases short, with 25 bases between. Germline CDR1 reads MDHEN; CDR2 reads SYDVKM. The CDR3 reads CASSLSPGSGGARGYEQYF. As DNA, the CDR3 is TGTGCCAGCAGTTTATCGCCGGGATCGGGGGGCGCGCGGGGCTACGAGCAGTACTTC.

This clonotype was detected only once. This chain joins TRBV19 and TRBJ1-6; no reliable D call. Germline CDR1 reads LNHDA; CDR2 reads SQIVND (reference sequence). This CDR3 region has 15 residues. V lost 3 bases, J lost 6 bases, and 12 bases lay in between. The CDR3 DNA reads TGTGCCAGTAGTATTCTGGCCAGTTTTAATTCACCCCTCCACTTT. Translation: CASSILASFNSPLHF. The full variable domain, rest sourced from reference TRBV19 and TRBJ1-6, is DGGITQSPKYLFRKEGQNVTLSCEQNLNHDAMYWYRQDPGQGLRLIYYSQIVNDFQKGDIAEGYSVSREKKESFPLTVTSAQKNPTAFYLCASSILASFNSPLHFGNGTRLTVT.

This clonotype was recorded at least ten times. The CDR3 spells CASSDRQGGRETQYF. Written as DNA, the CDR3 is TGTGCCAGCAGTGATCGACAGGGGGGGAGGGAGACCCAGTACTTC. The rearrangement links TRBV28 to TRBJ2-5; 9 positions match TRBD1. Germline loops: CDR1 MDHEN, CDR2 SYDVKM. V lost 5 bases and J lost 5; bases outside the gene matches: 9. The CDR3 runs 15 residues.

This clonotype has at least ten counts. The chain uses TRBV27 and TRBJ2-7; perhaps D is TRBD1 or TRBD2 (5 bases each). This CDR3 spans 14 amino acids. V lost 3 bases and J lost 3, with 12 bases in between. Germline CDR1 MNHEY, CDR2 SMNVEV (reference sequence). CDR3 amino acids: CASSFFPRGYEQYF. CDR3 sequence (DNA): TGTGCCAGCAGTTTCTTTCCGAGGGGCTACGAGCAGTACTTC.

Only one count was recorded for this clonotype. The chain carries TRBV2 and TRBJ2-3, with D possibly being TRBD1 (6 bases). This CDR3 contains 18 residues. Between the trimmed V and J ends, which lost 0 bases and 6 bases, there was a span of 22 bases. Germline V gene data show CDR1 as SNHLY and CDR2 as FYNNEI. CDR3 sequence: CASSEAEMGGGGWDTQYF. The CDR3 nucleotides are TGTGCCAGCAGTGAAGCGGAAATGGGTGGGGGCGGTTGGGATACGCAGTATTTT.

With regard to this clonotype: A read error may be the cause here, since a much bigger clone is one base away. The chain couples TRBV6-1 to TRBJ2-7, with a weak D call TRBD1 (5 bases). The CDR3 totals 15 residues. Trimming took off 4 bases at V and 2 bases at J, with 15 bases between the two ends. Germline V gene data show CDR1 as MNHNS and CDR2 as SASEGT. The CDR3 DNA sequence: TGTGCCAGCAGTGCGAACAGGAGATTGGCCTACGAGCAGTACTTC. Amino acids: CASSANRRLAYEQYF.

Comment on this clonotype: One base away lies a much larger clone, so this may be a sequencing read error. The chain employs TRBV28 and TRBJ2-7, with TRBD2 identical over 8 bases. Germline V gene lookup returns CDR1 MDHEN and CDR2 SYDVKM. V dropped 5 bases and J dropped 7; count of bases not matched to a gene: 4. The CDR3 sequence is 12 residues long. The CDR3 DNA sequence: TGTGCCAGCAGTGAGGGCGGGGGGGAGCAGTACTTC. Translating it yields CASSEGGGEQYF.

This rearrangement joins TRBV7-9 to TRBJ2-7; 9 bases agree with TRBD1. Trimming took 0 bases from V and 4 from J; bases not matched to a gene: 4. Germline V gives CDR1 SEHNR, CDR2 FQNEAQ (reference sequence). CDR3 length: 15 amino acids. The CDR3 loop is CASSLALQGAYEQYF. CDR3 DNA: TGTGCCAGCAGCTTAGCTCTACAGGGGGCATACGAGCAGTACTTC.

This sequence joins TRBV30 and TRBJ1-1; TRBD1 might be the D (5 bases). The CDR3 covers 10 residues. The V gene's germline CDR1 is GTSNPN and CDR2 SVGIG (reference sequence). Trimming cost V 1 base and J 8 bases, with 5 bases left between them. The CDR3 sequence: CAWSGTEAFF. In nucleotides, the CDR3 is TGTGCCTGGAGTGGGACAGAAGCTTTCTTT.

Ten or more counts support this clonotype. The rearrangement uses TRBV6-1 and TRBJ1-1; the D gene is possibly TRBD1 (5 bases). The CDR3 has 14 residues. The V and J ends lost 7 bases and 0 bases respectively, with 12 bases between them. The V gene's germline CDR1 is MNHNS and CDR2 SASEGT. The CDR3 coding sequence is TGTGCCAGCACCATGGGGGGGATGAACACTGAAGCTTTCTTT. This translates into CASTMGGMNTEAFF.

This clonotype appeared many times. As DNA, the CDR3 is TGTGCCACCAGTGACACTGGACAGGGCAGCAATCAGCCCCAGCATTTT. Translated: CATSDTGQGSNQPQHF. This chain joins TRBV24-1 and TRBJ1-5; 8 bases align to TRBD1. Germline CDR1 and CDR2: KGHDR and SFDVKD. CDR3 length equals 16 residues. With 4 bases clipped from V and 1 base from J, the junction kept 5 bases outside the gene matches.